This T cell receptor beta chain was identified during a study of blood T cell repertoires in COVID-19. This CDR3 has 15 amino acids. The germline V and J ends were trimmed by 0 bases and 4 bases, with 13 bases remaining between them. Germline loops: CDR1 SGDLS, CDR2 YYNGEE. The Seattle site enrolled patients during active infection and followed them longitudinally. Clones were read by immunoSEQ multiplex PCR, and TCRdb kept only the in-frame ones, dropping some. The sample has tens of thousands of clones; about 86% are singletons. The J gene is TRBJ1-1, the V gene TRBV9, with a weak D call TRBD1 (5 bases). Sequences were obtained from peripheral blood. This clonotype was sampled from a man older than 75 with COVID-19, enrolled during active disease. CDR3 protein: CASSVGREFTTEAFF. The CDR3, as DNA: TGTGCCAGCAGCGTAGGCAGGGAATTCACCACTGAAGCTTTCTTT.